Below, 3 T cell receptor beta chains from the same sample are listed, as sequenced in a study of blood T cell repertoires in COVID-19. The repertoire was sequenced with immunoSEQ multiplex PCR; TCRdb's copy has only in-frame clones and lacks some. The sample lists approximately 230,000 clones; 70% to 90% were seen once. The sequencing input was peripheral blood. The receptors were gathered from a man younger than 35 with active or convalescent COVID-19.

The chain links TRBV30 to TRBJ1-2, with a weak D call TRBD1 (5 bases). The CDR3 has 14 residues. The germline V and J ends were trimmed by 2 bases and 4 bases, with 14 bases remaining between them. Germline V gives CDR1 GTSNPN, CDR2 SVGIG (reference sequence). CDR3 loop: CAWSHSGGGYGYTF. CDR3 nucleotides: TGTGCCTGGAGTCACTCGGGGGGGGGCTATGGCTACACCTTC.

The rearrangement uses TRBV28 and TRBJ2-3; 9 bases agree with TRBD1. In germline, CDR1 is MDHEN, CDR2 SYDVKM. This CDR3 is built from 19 residues. J was trimmed by 1 base and V by 2 bases; bases with no gene match: 13. The CDR3 nucleotides read TGTGCCAGCAGTTTAGGAGTTGGGACAGGGAACGTCGGCACAGATACGCAGTATTTT. Amino acid sequence: CASSLGVGTGNVGTDTQYF.

This chain links TRBV7-9 with TRBJ2-7, with D perhaps matching TRBD2 (6 bases). Deletions cut 5 bases from V and 3 bases from J, with 23 bases between. Per the germline V gene, CDR1 is SEHNR and CDR2 is FQNEAQ (reference sequence). This CDR3 is 17 amino acids long. CDR3 region: CASSPYGAGLESYEQYF. The CDR3 nucleotides read TGTGCCAGCAGCCCCTACGGGGCGGGACTGGAAAGCTACGAGCAGTACTTC. Variable domain in full (rest from reference TRBV7-9 and TRBJ2-7): DTGVSQNPRHKITKRGQNVTFRCDPISEHNRLYWYRQTLGQGPEFLTYFQNEAQLEKSRLLSDRFSAERPKGSFSTLEIQRTEQGDSAMYLCASSPYGAGLESYEQYFGPGTRLTVT.